Listed below are T cell receptor beta chains from one sample, sequenced in a study of human T cells and chemical hapten exposure. Via MiXCR, TCRdb re-called the RACE reads, giving one row per CDR3 protein. The table shows under 90,000 distinct CDR3 sequences, with 8.6% occurring only once. Material: whole blood. The receptors stem from a male donor in good health. Some clones in this sample may be carry-over from other donors' samples. Each CDR3 is given with its conserved first and last residue. D genes are given only for firm matches. The listing skips clone size in some rows; elsewhere it reads once, few, many or a size class.

V gene: TRBV18; clone size: few; D gene: TRBD2; J gene: TRBJ2-3; CDR3 protein: CASSIAGVPEDTQYF; CDR3 DNA: TGTGCCAGCTCGATAGCGGGAGTACCCGAAGATACGCAGTATTTT
V gene: TRBV4-2; clone size: NA; D gene: TRBD1; J gene: TRBJ2-7; CDR3 protein: CASSQESRGFEQYF; CDR3 DNA: TGTGCCAGCAGCCAAGAGAGCAGGGGGTTCGAGCAGTACTTC
V gene: TRBV6-6; clone size: few; D gene: NA; J gene: TRBJ1-2; CDR3 protein: CASKGGGADYGYTF; CDR3 DNA: TGTGCCTCAAAGGGGGGGGGCGCTGACTATGGCTACACCTTC
V gene: TRBV6-5; clone size: many; D gene: NA; J gene: TRBJ2-3; CDR3 protein: CASRELGTDTQYF; CDR3 DNA: TGTGCCAGCAGAGAACTTGGCACAGATACGCAGTATTTT
V gene: TRBV20-1; clone size: many; D gene: TRBD1; J gene: TRBJ1-5; CDR3 protein: CSASRGPDSNQPQHF; CDR3 DNA: TGCAGTGCCAGCAGGGGGCCTGATAGCAATCAGCCCCAGCATTTT
V gene: TRBV6-5; clone size: many; D gene: NA; J gene: TRBJ2-2; CDR3 protein: CASSPRVSTGELFF; CDR3 DNA: TGTGCCAGCAGTCCCCGGGTGAGCACCGGGGAGCTGTTTTTT
V gene: TRBV12-3/TRBV12-4; clone size: many; D gene: NA; J gene: TRBJ1-2; CDR3 protein: CASSPRQETTYGYTF; CDR3 DNA: TGTGCCAGCAGTCCCCGACAGGAGACCACCTATGGCTACACCTTC
V gene: TRBV6-5; clone size: NA; D gene: TRBD1; J gene: TRBJ1-1; CDR3 protein: CASRRDREGEAFF; CDR3 DNA: TGTGCCAGCCGCCGGGACAGGGAAGGTGAAGCTTTCTTT
V gene: TRBV6-5; clone size: NA; D gene: TRBD1; J gene: TRBJ1-4; CDR3 protein: CASSYAAGGSETNEKLFF; CDR3 DNA: TGTGCCAGCAGTTACGCGGCAGGGGGTTCGGAAACTAATGAAAAACTGTTTTTT
V gene: TRBV3-1; clone size: few; D gene: TRBD1; J gene: TRBJ1-6; CDR3 protein: CASSPRQGDSPLHF; CDR3 DNA: TGTGCCAGCAGCCCCCGACAGGGAGATTCACCCCTCCACTTT
V gene: TRBV20-1; clone size: many; D gene: TRBD1; J gene: TRBJ2-7; CDR3 protein: CSARDLGQENYEQYF; CDR3 DNA: TGCAGTGCTAGAGACTTGGGACAGGAGAACTACGAGCAGTACTTC
V gene: TRBV19; clone size: NA; D gene: TRBD1; J gene: TRBJ1-1; CDR3 protein: CASSFDRALTGPTTEAFF; CDR3 DNA: TGTGCCAGTAGCTTCGACAGGGCCCTAACCGGTCCCACCACTGAAGCTTTCTTT
V gene: TRBV29-1; clone size: NA; D gene: TRBD1; J gene: TRBJ2-2; CDR3 protein: CSVGNRAGGFTGELFF; CDR3 DNA: TGCAGCGTTGGGAATAGGGCAGGGGGATTCACCGGGGAGCTGTTTTTT
V gene: TRBV18; clone size: NA; D gene: TRBD1; J gene: TRBJ1-6; CDR3 protein: CASSAYNTGVNNSPLHF; CDR3 DNA: TGTGCCAGCTCAGCGTACAATACAGGGGTTAATAATTCACCCCTCCACTTT
V gene: TRBV5-1; clone size: NA; D gene: TRBD2; J gene: TRBJ2-3; CDR3 protein: CASSLGTSGSLSTDTQYF; CDR3 DNA: TGCGCCAGCAGCTTGGGGACTAGCGGGTCGTTAAGCACAGATACGCAGTATTTT
V gene: TRBV12-3/TRBV12-4; clone size: NA; D gene: NA; J gene: TRBJ1-5; CDR3 protein: CASSLADSGNQPQHF; CDR3 DNA: TGTGCCAGCAGTTTAGCAGACAGCGGCAATCAGCCCCAGCATTTT
V gene: TRBV11-2; clone size: many; D gene: TRBD1; J gene: TRBJ2-5; CDR3 protein: CASSLGQGARETQYF; CDR3 DNA: TGTGCCAGCAGTTTAGGACAGGGGGCGCGAGAGACCCAGTACTTC
V gene: TRBV5-1; clone size: NA; D gene: TRBD1; J gene: TRBJ2-7; CDR3 protein: CASSLSGTVQLEQYF; CDR3 DNA: TGCGCCAGCAGCTTATCCGGGACAGTCCAGCTCGAGCAGTACTTC
V gene: TRBV5-5; clone size: many; D gene: NA; J gene: TRBJ1-3; CDR3 protein: CASSSDSGNTIYF; CDR3 DNA: TGTGCCAGCAGCTCCGACTCTGGAAACACCATATATTTT
V gene: TRBV7-2; clone size: NA; D gene: TRBD2; J gene: TRBJ2-1; CDR3 protein: CASAGSGGASYNEQFF; CDR3 DNA: TGTGCCAGCGCAGGGAGCGGGGGGGCTTCCTACAATGAGCAGTTCTTC
V gene: TRBV20-1; clone size: many; D gene: TRBD2; J gene: TRBJ2-3; CDR3 protein: CSASLAGTGTKSNTQYF; CDR3 DNA: TGCAGTGCTAGCTTGGCGGGGACCGGGACTAAATCGAATACGCAGTATTTT
V gene: TRBV20-1; clone size: many; D gene: NA; J gene: TRBJ1-3; CDR3 protein: CSASKGKADTIYF; CDR3 DNA: TGCAGTGCTAGCAAAGGGAAGGCGGACACCATATATTTT
V gene: TRBV12-3/TRBV12-4; clone size: NA; D gene: TRBD1; J gene: TRBJ1-1; CDR3 protein: CASSLWGQLNTEAFF; CDR3 DNA: TGTGCCAGCAGTTTATGGGGACAGCTGAACACTGAAGCTTTCTTT
V gene: TRBV6-5; clone size: NA; D gene: TRBD1; J gene: TRBJ2-5; CDR3 protein: CASSYPTGGQETQYF; CDR3 DNA: TGTGCCAGCAGTTACCCTACAGGGGGCCAAGAGACCCAGTACTTC
V gene: TRBV6-6; clone size: NA; D gene: NA; J gene: TRBJ2-7; CDR3 protein: CASSYASYEQYF; CDR3 DNA: TGTGCCAGCAGTTATGCCTCCTACGAGCAGTACTTC
V gene: TRBV29-1; clone size: few; D gene: NA; J gene: TRBJ2-1; CDR3 protein: CSVDTQGTNEQFF; CDR3 DNA: TGCAGCGTGGACACGCAGGGGACGAATGAGCAGTTCTTC
V gene: TRBV20-1; clone size: NA; D gene: TRBD1; J gene: TRBJ2-7; CDR3 protein: CSATDDDRVDEQYF; CDR3 DNA: TGCAGTGCTACCGACGATGACAGGGTCGACGAGCAGTACTTC
V gene: TRBV30; clone size: once; D gene: TRBD1; J gene: TRBJ2-7; CDR3 protein: CAWSEWDRGLYEQYF; CDR3 DNA: TGTGCCTGGAGCGAGTGGGACAGGGGGCTCTACGAGCAGTACTTC
V gene: TRBV20-1; clone size: NA; D gene: TRBD1; J gene: TRBJ1-5; CDR3 protein: CSAKTGQGIYSNQPQHF; CDR3 DNA: TGCAGTGCTAAAACGGGACAGGGGATTTATAGCAATCAGCCCCAGCATTTT
V gene: TRBV20-1; clone size: NA; D gene: NA; J gene: TRBJ2-7; CDR3 protein: CSASRQGMGSPREQYF; CDR3 DNA: TGCAGTGCTAGTAGACAAGGGATGGGCTCTCCACGCGAGCAGTACTTC
V gene: TRBV29-1; clone size: few; D gene: NA; J gene: TRBJ1-1; CDR3 protein: CSVEGRGRVNTEAFF; CDR3 DNA: TGCAGCGTTGAGGGCAGGGGTCGGGTAAACACTGAAGCTTTCTTT
V gene: TRBV6-5; clone size: few; D gene: NA; J gene: TRBJ2-6; CDR3 protein: CASRRDRGLSSGANVLTF; CDR3 DNA: TGTGCCAGCCGTCGGGATAGGGGCCTCAGCTCTGGGGCCAACGTCCTGACTTTC
V gene: TRBV6-1; clone size: many; D gene: TRBD1; J gene: TRBJ1-6; CDR3 protein: CASNHRGIYNSPLHF; CDR3 DNA: TGTGCCAGCAACCACAGGGGTATCTATAATTCACCCCTCCACTTT
V gene: TRBV5-4; clone size: NA; D gene: NA; J gene: TRBJ1-5; CDR3 protein: CASSLRGLEPQHF; CDR3 DNA: TGTGCCAGCAGCTTGAGGGGTTTGGAGCCCCAGCATTTT
V gene: TRBV20-1; clone size: NA; D gene: TRBD1; J gene: TRBJ2-2; CDR3 protein: CSAREQGTGELFF; CDR3 DNA: TGCAGTGCTAGGGAACAGGGGACCGGGGAGCTGTTTTTT
V gene: TRBV27; clone size: few; D gene: TRBD2; J gene: TRBJ2-2; CDR3 protein: CASSFLKLAGGSRELFF; CDR3 DNA: TGTGCCAGCAGTTTTCTTAAACTAGCGGGAGGATCGAGGGAGCTGTTTTTT
V gene: TRBV4-2; clone size: few; D gene: TRBD1; J gene: TRBJ2-3; CDR3 protein: CASSSLGAVPSRGRGATDTQYF; CDR3 DNA: TGTGCCAGCAGTTCGCTTGGGGCAGTTCCAAGTAGGGGGCGTGGGGCCACAGATACGCAGTATTTT
V gene: TRBV18; clone size: NA; D gene: NA; J gene: TRBJ2-3; CDR3 protein: CASSPGKGADTQYF; CDR3 DNA: TGTGCCAGCTCACCAGGGAAGGGGGCAGATACGCAGTATTTT
V gene: TRBV20-1; clone size: few; D gene: NA; J gene: TRBJ2-7; CDR3 protein: CSAQGGENPGYEQYF; CDR3 DNA: TGCAGTGCCCAGGGCGGGGAAAACCCCGGCTACGAGCAGTACTTC
V gene: TRBV10-3; clone size: NA; D gene: TRBD2; J gene: TRBJ2-3; CDR3 protein: CASMGGLAADTQYF; CDR3 DNA: TGTGCCAGCATGGGGGGACTAGCTGCGGATACGCAGTATTTT
V gene: TRBV4-3; clone size: NA; D gene: TRBD1; J gene: TRBJ1-1; CDR3 protein: CASSQRTGNTEAFF; CDR3 DNA: TGCGCCAGCAGCCAGCGGACAGGGAACACTGAAGCTTTCTTT
V gene: TRBV7-9; clone size: NA; D gene: TRBD2; J gene: TRBJ2-3; CDR3 protein: CASSLARLAVTDTQYF; CDR3 DNA: TGTGCCAGCAGCTTAGCTCGGCTAGCGGTCACAGATACGCAGTATTTT
V gene: TRBV4-2; clone size: NA; D gene: NA; J gene: TRBJ2-2; CDR3 protein: CASSQDFGSKNTGELFF; CDR3 DNA: TGTGCCAGCAGCCAAGATTTTGGATCTAAAAACACCGGGGAGCTGTTTTTT
V gene: TRBV29-1; clone size: few; D gene: TRBD2; J gene: TRBJ2-5; CDR3 protein: CSHLTSGQNQETQYF; CDR3 DNA: TGCAGCCATCTTACTAGCGGGCAGAATCAAGAGACCCAGTACTTC
V gene: TRBV6-1; clone size: NA; D gene: NA; J gene: TRBJ2-3; CDR3 protein: CASKRNRGLAGDSDTQYF; CDR3 DNA: TGTGCCAGCAAACGAAACAGGGGGCTAGCGGGAGATTCAGATACGCAGTATTTT
V gene: TRBV7-2; clone size: few; D gene: TRBD2; J gene: TRBJ2-3; CDR3 protein: CASSLGVGASGYTDTQYF; CDR3 DNA: TGTGCCAGCAGCTTAGGGGTCGGGGCTAGCGGGTACACAGATACGCAGTATTTT
V gene: TRBV3-1; clone size: many; D gene: NA; J gene: TRBJ2-7; CDR3 protein: CASSQVDSKVSYEQYF; CDR3 DNA: TGTGCCAGCAGCCAAGTCGACTCGAAGGTGTCTTACGAGCAGTACTTC
V gene: TRBV12-3/TRBV12-4; clone size: many; D gene: NA; J gene: TRBJ1-1; CDR3 protein: CASSLSRGTEAFF; CDR3 DNA: TGTGCCAGCAGCCTGAGCAGGGGAACTGAAGCTTTCTTT
V gene: TRBV12-3/TRBV12-4; clone size: few; D gene: NA; J gene: TRBJ1-2; CDR3 protein: CASALGGPGNYGYTF; CDR3 DNA: TGTGCCAGCGCGTTGGGAGGACCTGGAAACTATGGCTACACCTTC
V gene: TRBV5-6; clone size: NA; D gene: NA; J gene: TRBJ2-3; CDR3 protein: CASSLVFAGRAADTQYF; CDR3 DNA: TGTGCCAGCAGCTTGGTGTTTGCGGGCAGGGCGGCAGATACGCAGTATTTT
V gene: TRBV7-2; clone size: NA; D gene: NA; J gene: TRBJ1-2; CDR3 protein: CASSPSTEFYGYTF; CDR3 DNA: TGTGCCAGCAGCCCCTCCACTGAATTCTATGGCTACACCTTC
V gene: TRBV6-6; clone size: NA; D gene: TRBD1; J gene: TRBJ1-1; CDR3 protein: CASSIGTGNTEAFF; CDR3 DNA: TGTGCCAGCAGCATCGGGACAGGAAACACTGAAGCTTTCTTT
V gene: TRBV29-1; clone size: NA; D gene: NA; J gene: TRBJ2-1; CDR3 protein: CSHRRSNEQFF; CDR3 DNA: TGCAGCCATCGGCGTAGCAATGAGCAGTTCTTC
V gene: TRBV5-1; clone size: many; D gene: TRBD1; J gene: TRBJ2-3; CDR3 protein: CASSYGQDPDTQYF; CDR3 DNA: TGCGCCAGCAGCTACGGACAGGACCCAGATACGCAGTATTTT